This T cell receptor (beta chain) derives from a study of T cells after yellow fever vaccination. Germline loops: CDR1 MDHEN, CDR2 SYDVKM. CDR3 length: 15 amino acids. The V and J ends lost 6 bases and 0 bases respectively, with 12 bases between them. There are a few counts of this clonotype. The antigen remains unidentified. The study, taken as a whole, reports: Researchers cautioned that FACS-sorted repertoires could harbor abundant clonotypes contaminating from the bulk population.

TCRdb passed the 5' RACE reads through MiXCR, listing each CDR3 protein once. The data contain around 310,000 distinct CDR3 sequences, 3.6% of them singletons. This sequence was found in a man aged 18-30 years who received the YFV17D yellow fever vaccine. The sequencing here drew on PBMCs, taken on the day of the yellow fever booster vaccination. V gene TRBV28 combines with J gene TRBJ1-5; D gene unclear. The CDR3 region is CASSPWQNSNQPQHF. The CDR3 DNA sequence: TGTGCCAGCAGCCCCTGGCAGAATAGCAATCAGCCCCAGCATTTT.